What follows are 32 T cell receptor beta chains derived from one specimen sequenced in a study of T cells after yellow fever vaccination. TCRdb recomputed calls from the 5' RACE reads with MiXCR, one row per CDR3 protein. The sample has about 310,000 distinct CDR3 sequences; 3.6% are singletons. Sequenced here: PBMCs, sampled on the day of the yellow fever booster vaccination. These receptors all come from a man aged 18 to 30 who received the YFV17D yellow fever vaccine.

In this sample, this clonotype turned up a few times. This chain uses TRBV7-2 with TRBJ1-6, with 8 bases aligning to TRBD1. CDR1 and CDR2 (germline): SGHTA, FQGNSA. The V segment lost 5 bases and the J segment 6 bases; nucleotides outside the gene matches: 3. The CDR3 is 14 amino acids. In DNA, the CDR3 is TGTGCCAGCAGCAGGACAGGGTCTAATTCACCCCTCCACTTT. It yields the protein CASSRTGSNSPLHF.

The chain recombines TRBV5-1 with TRBJ2-2, with a tentative D call TRBD2 (5 bases). The CDR3 runs 14 residues. In germline, CDR1 is SGHRS, CDR2 YFSETQ. The ends were cut back, 4 bases at V and 3 bases at J, with 10 bases in the middle. The CDR3 coding sequence is TGCGCCAGCAGCCCCTCGGGGTACACCGGGGAGCTGTTTTTT. Encoded protein: CASSPSGYTGELFF.

This clonotype was seen ten or more times. J is TRBJ2-7 and V is TRBV29-1, with 12 bases matching TRBD2. Germline loops: CDR1 SQVTM, CDR2 ANQGSEA. The junction had 5 bases not matched to a gene; V was cut back by 7 bases and J by 1 base. This CDR3 spans 14 amino acids. The DNA for the CDR3 is TGCAGCGCGACAGGACTAGCGGGGTCCTACGAGCAGTACTTC. Amino acid sequence: CSATGLAGSYEQYF.

This clonotype was recorded at least ten times. This sequence joins TRBV4-2 and TRBJ2-6; the match to TRBD2 covers 10 bases. Trimming took 1 base from V and 2 from J; bases not matched to a gene: 2. The CDR3 length is 17 residues. Per germline, CDR1 LGHNA and CDR2 YNFKEQ. CDR3 loop: CASSQASGGAGANVLTF. The CDR3 DNA follows: TGTGCCAGCAGCCAAGCGAGCGGGGGGGCTGGGGCCAACGTCCTGACTTTC.

The sample holds many counts of this clonotype. The V gene is TRBV4-3, the J gene TRBJ2-2; D is possibly TRBD2 (6 bases). This CDR3 has 15 residues. CDR1 is LGHNA, CDR2 YSLEER, per germline. Trimming cost V 0 bases and J 4 bases, with 9 bases left between them. CDR3 in amino acids: CASSQDTSSTGELFF. For the CDR3, the DNA is TGCGCCAGCAGCCAAGATACTAGCAGCACCGGGGAGCTGTTTTTT.

CDR3 DNA sequence: TGTGCCAGCAGCCCTCACGCCGTCGTTCATTCACCCCTCCACTTT. It specifies CASSPHAVVHSPLHF. The rearrangement links TRBV28 to TRBJ1-6; D is undetermined. With 6 bases removed from V and 8 bases from J, the gap between germline ends came to 17 bases. Germline V gives CDR1 MDHEN, CDR2 SYDVKM. This CDR3 is 15 amino acids long.

The chain combines TRBV20-1 with TRBJ1-5, with TRBD1 matching over 8 bases. This CDR3 contains 14 residues. Germline lookup yields CDR1 DFQATT and CDR2 SNEGSKA (reference sequence). Trimming cost V 2 bases and J 5 bases; bases outside gene matches: 5. DNA for the CDR3: TGCAGTGCTAGATCGGGACAGGCTGATCAGCCCCAGCATTTT. It encodes CSARSGQADQPQHF.

This clonotype was counted many times. The V and J genes are TRBV4-2 and TRBJ2-7; D remains ambiguous. This CDR3 comprises 15 residues. The V gene lost 1 base and the J gene lost 5 bases, with 15 bases spanning the gap. Germline CDR1 is LGHNA and CDR2 is YNFKEQ. CDR3 sequence reads: CASSQAASRSHEQYF. The CDR3 DNA sequence: TGTGCCAGCAGCCAAGCTGCTTCGAGGTCTCACGAGCAGTACTTC.

In this sample, this clonotype turned up a few times. V gene TRBV4-3 combines with J gene TRBJ1-1; D unresolved. The CDR3 has 14 amino acids. Germline assignment: CDR1 LGHNA and CDR2 YSLEER. Trimming stripped 1 base from V and 5 bases from J, with 11 bases between. As DNA, the CDR3 is TGCGCCAGCAGCCAAGTAAGACGCGGGACTGAAGCTTTCTTT. This gives the protein CASSQVRRGTEAFF.

The chain is built from TRBV20-1 and TRBJ2-7; perhaps TRBD1 as D (6 bases). The CDR3 contains 15 residues. The V gene's germline CDR1 is DFQATT and CDR2 SNEGSKA (reference sequence). Trimming removed 3 bases from V and 2 bases from J, with 17 bases in between. The CDR3 sequence: CSAREGQIIPYEQYF. The CDR3 bases are TGCAGTGCTAGGGAAGGACAGATAATCCCCTACGAGCAGTACTTC.

The genes are TRBV10-3 and TRBJ2-7; no firm D call. This CDR3 region has 13 residues. Germline assignment: CDR1 ENHRY and CDR2 SYGVKD. The V end was cut by 0 bases, the J end by 6 bases, with 9 bases between. CDR3 loop: CAISESSDSEQYV. The CDR3 nucleotides read TGTGCCATCAGTGAGTCGAGCGACTCCGAGCAGTACGTC.

This clonotype was seen more than once but under ten times. The V call is TRBV2, the J call TRBJ2-3; 7 nucleotides match TRBD2. This CDR3 has 15 amino acids. From germline, CDR1 is SNHLY and CDR2 FYNNEI. CDR3 coding DNA: TGTGCTGGGGGGGGTCACGGAGAATACACAGATACGCAGTATTTT. Its translation: CAGGGHGEYTDTQYF.

The chain links TRBV20-1 to TRBJ2-2, with 11 positions matching TRBD1. Germline loops: CDR1 DFQATT, CDR2 SNEGSKA (reference sequence). This CDR3 comprises 15 residues. The V gene end was trimmed by 3 bases and the J gene end by 9 bases; junction bases not matched to a gene: 9. The CDR3 is CSASLGTGGFRELFF. Written as DNA, the CDR3 is TGCAGTGCTAGCCTCGGGACAGGGGGTTTCCGGGAGCTGTTTTTT.

The CDR3 is CASSKEFRGEAFF. The CDR3, as DNA: TGTGCCAGTAGTAAGGAATTCAGGGGTGAAGCTTTCTTT. The chain employs TRBV19 and TRBJ1-1; possible D gene TRBD1, 6 bases. Trimming took 4 bases from V and 7 from J, leaving 13 bases between them. CDR3 length equals 13 residues. Looked up from germline, CDR1 is LNHDA and CDR2 is SQIVND (reference sequence). Based on the CDR3 plus reference TRBV19 and TRBJ1-1, the full variable domain is DGGITQSPKYLFRKEGQNVTLSCEQNLNHDAMYWYRQDPGQGLRLIYYSQIVNDFQKGDIAEGYSVSREKKESFPLTVTSAQKNPTAFYLCASSKEFRGEAFFGQGTRLTVV.

The V gene is TRBV10-3, the J gene TRBJ1-1; the D is unclear. CDR1 is ENHRY, CDR2 SYGVKD, per germline. V was shortened by 2 bases and J by 5 bases, with 6 bases between the two germline ends. The CDR3 is 12 amino acids. CDR3 loop: CAISEGGTEAFF. The DNA for the CDR3 is TGTGCCATCAGTGAGGGAGGGACTGAAGCTTTCTTT.

The V and J genes are TRBV5-4 and TRBJ2-2; 7 bases fit TRBD1. CDR1 is SGHNT, CDR2 YYREEE, per germline (reference sequence). This CDR3 is built from 14 residues. The junction had 4 bases not matched to a gene; V was cut back by 2 bases and J by 6 bases. The CDR3 is CASSFKQGPGELFF. The CDR3 bases are TGTGCCAGCAGCTTTAAACAGGGGCCCGGGGAGCTGTTTTTT.

This clonotype was seen many times. The chain joins TRBV10-3 to TRBJ1-1, with 11 bases fitting TRBD1. With V trimmed by 9 bases and J by 5 bases, 8 bases remained unmatched. The CDR3 totals 14 residues. Germline V gene data show CDR1 as ENHRY and CDR2 as SYGVKD. The CDR3 here is CAIRTGGMGTEAFF. As DNA, the CDR3 is TGTGCCATAAGGACAGGGGGCATGGGGACTGAAGCTTTCTTT.

This clonotype was seen at least ten times. The rearrangement links TRBV5-1 to TRBJ2-5; D ambiguous. Germline CDR1 SGHRS, CDR2 YFSETQ. The CDR3 is 14 amino acids. V gave up 4 bases and J gave up 2 bases, with 12 bases separating them. CDR3 bases: TGCGCCAGCAGCCCCCCTGCAGCGCAAGAGACCCAGTACTTC. Residues: CASSPPAAQETQYF.

This clonotype occurred many times. The chain joins TRBV6-5 to TRBJ2-5; no clear D. With 6 bases removed from V and 8 bases from J, the gap between germline ends came to 16 bases. In germline, CDR1 is MNHEY, CDR2 SVGAGI. This CDR3 is built from 13 residues. This CDR3 is CASSPLVGQTQYF. The CDR3 DNA sequence: TGTGCCAGCAGCCCTTTGGTTGGGCAAACCCAGTACTTC.

The chain links TRBV13 to TRBJ2-1; 7 positions agree with TRBD2. In germline, CDR1 is PRHDT, CDR2 FYEKMQ (reference sequence). V was clipped by 8 bases and J by 0 bases; unmatched bases: 10. The CDR3 has 16 residues. The CDR3 DNA reads as TGTGCCAGCGGTCCTTGGGGAGGGGCCTCCTACAATGAGCAGTTCTTC. Encoded protein: CASGPWGGASYNEQFF.

This clonotype has ten or more counts. The CDR3 DNA follows: TGTGCCAGCAGTTTGCCAGGGGTCGAAAAACTGTTTTTT. This codes for CASSLPGVEKLFF. The rearrangement joins TRBV12-3 or TRBV12-4 to TRBJ1-4, with a possible D match to TRBD1 (6 bases). This CDR3 spans 13 amino acids. Between the trimmed V and J ends, which lost 3 bases and 8 bases, there was a span of 10 bases.

This clonotype was detected ten times or more. The gene calls are TRBV6-5 and TRBJ1-2; 8 nucleotides agree with TRBD1. The junction had 13 bases not matched to a gene; V was cut back by 6 bases and J by 7 bases. The germline gives CDR1 MNHEY, CDR2 SVGAGI. The CDR3 is 15 amino acids. CDR3 protein: CASSLYQGAQSGYTF. The CDR3 bases are TGTGCCAGCAGCCTATATCAGGGGGCGCAAAGTGGCTACACCTTC.

This clonotype was observed a handful of times. The V and J genes are TRBV20-1 and TRBJ2-3; 8 nucleotides match TRBD2. The length of the CDR3 is 14 residues. Germline CDR1 and CDR2: DFQATT and SNEGSKA (reference sequence). V lost 3 bases to trimming and J lost 2 bases; unmatched junction nucleotides: 4. The CDR3 spells CSARRGANTDTQYF. The CDR3 nucleotides are TGCAGTGCTAGGCGGGGGGCGAACACAGATACGCAGTATTTT.

Many counts were recorded for this clonotype. V is TRBV6-5 and J is TRBJ2-1, with D tentatively TRBD1 or TRBD2 (5 bases each). Deletions cut 6 bases from V and 0 bases from J, with 6 bases between. CDR1 is MNHEY, CDR2 SVGAGI, per germline. CDR3 length: 13 amino acids. CDR3 coding DNA: TGTGCCAGCAGGGGGACCTCCTACAATGAGCAGTTCTTC. Amino acid sequence: CASRGTSYNEQFF.

V gene TRBV20-1 combines with J gene TRBJ2-7, with a possible D match to TRBD2 (5 bases). CDR3 size: 13 residues. The V end was cut by 3 bases, the J end by 4 bases, with 13 bases between. The germline V gene has CDR1 DFQATT and CDR2 SNEGSKA (reference sequence). Written as DNA, the CDR3 is TGCAGTGCTAGCGGGGTGACGGATTACGAGCAGTACTTC. The encoded protein is CSASGVTDYEQYF.

This clonotype was recorded many times. The chain recombines TRBV7-3 with TRBJ2-2; D ambiguous. The CDR3 is made up of 15 amino acids. Germline V CDR1 and CDR2: SGHTA, FQGTGA. V dropped 1 base and J dropped 3 bases, with 9 bases sitting between them. The CDR3 here is CASSLRDGDTGELFF. The CDR3 region has the DNA TGTGCCAGCAGCTTAAGGGATGGGGACACCGGGGAGCTGTTTTTT.

This chain links TRBV12-3 or TRBV12-4 with TRBJ2-5, with a weak D call TRBD1 (6 bases). V lost 5 bases to trimming and J lost 4 bases, with 11 bases between them. The CDR3 has 13 residues. The CDR3 protein is CASSHRDSETQYF. DNA for the CDR3: TGTGCCAGCAGTCACAGGGATTCAGAGACCCAGTACTTC.

This clonotype was counted only a few times. This chain connects TRBV5-1 to TRBJ2-7, with no clear D. CDR1 and CDR2 from the germline V gene are SGHRS and YFSETQ. The CDR3 loop spans 15 amino acids. V was shortened by 3 bases and J by 4 bases, with 17 bases between the two germline ends. The CDR3 spells CASSSPPLRIYEQYV. CDR3 nucleotides: TGCGCCAGCAGCTCCCCACCGTTGCGAATTTACGAGCAGTACGTC.

V and J are TRBV7-9 and TRBJ2-2; D might be TRBD1 or TRBD2, each matching 5 bases. V was pared by 5 bases and J by 0 bases, with 13 bases between. This CDR3 region has 16 residues. Germline lookup yields CDR1 SEHNR and CDR2 FQNEAQ (reference sequence). The CDR3 DNA is TGTGCCAGCAGCCCGAGCGAGGGGACGAACACCGGGGAGCTGTTTTTT. This gives the protein CASSPSEGTNTGELFF.

The gene calls are TRBV3-1 and TRBJ1-2, with 7 bases identical to TRBD1. Germline CDR1 reads LGHDT; CDR2 reads YNNKEL (reference sequence). The CDR3 contains 14 residues. V shed 4 bases, J shed 1 base, and the junction held 3 bases outside the gene matches. The CDR3 reads CASSRQGDNYGYTF. The CDR3 DNA sequence: TGTGCCAGCAGCCGACAGGGAGATAACTATGGCTACACCTTC.

The chain joins TRBV18 to TRBJ1-1, with a tentative D call TRBD1 (5 bases). Germline V gene data show CDR1 as KGHSH and CDR2 as LQKENI. The length of the CDR3 is 13 residues. Trimming removed 3 bases from V and 7 bases from J, with 12 bases in between. The DNA for the CDR3 is TGTGCCAGCTCACCCCCGGGAACAGGTGAAGCTTTCTTT. It encodes CASSPPGTGEAFF. Full variable domain (rest looked up from reference TRBV18 and TRBJ1-1): NAGVMQNPRHLVRRRGQEARLRCSPMKGHSHVYWYRQLPEEGLKFMVYLQKENIIDESGMPKERFSAEFPKEGPSILRIQQVVRGDSAAYFCASSPPGTGEAFFGQGTRLTVV.

In this sample, this clonotype turned up many times. CDR3 protein: CASSFLPYEQYF. CDR3 nucleotides: TGTGCCAGCAGCTTCCTCCCCTACGAGCAGTACTTC. The V call is TRBV7-2, the J call TRBJ2-7, with D unclear. V dropped 3 bases and J dropped 2 bases, with 5 bases sitting between them. CDR1 is SGHTA, CDR2 FQGNSA, per germline. The CDR3 sequence is 12 residues long.